A selection of T cell receptor beta chains follows, all from one sample in a study of blood T cell repertoires in COVID-19. Using immunoSEQ multiplex PCR, the repertoire was profiled, and TCRdb retains in-frame clones only, with some absent. This table has some 150,000 clones, 70% to 80% appearing once. Sequencing was carried out using peripheral blood. The source is a woman of 80 years or more with active or convalescent COVID-19. CDR3s leave out the opening cysteine and the closing phenylalanine or tryptophan. Each record gives: V gene, CDR3 protein.

V gene: TRBV2; CDR3 protein: ASSEAGWTDGYT
V gene: TRBV7-8; CDR3 protein: ASSFRESNSPLH
V gene: TRBV5-6; CDR3 protein: ASSLGPLKSGTGELF
V gene: TRBV28; CDR3 protein: ASRVSTARSAF
V gene: TRBV21-1; CDR3 protein: AIIQGGVGETQY
V gene: TRBV18; CDR3 protein: ASSWDRSTEAF
V gene: TRBV16; CDR3 protein: ASSQSTGYGYT
V gene: TRBV5-8; CDR3 protein: ASSFIVGGGYT
V gene: TRBV7-2; CDR3 protein: ASSFSGLAGGQF
V gene: TRBV7-3; CDR3 protein: ASSLMGGLKSDEQF
V gene: TRBV29-1; CDR3 protein: SVRQPYGYT
V gene: TRBV5-1; CDR3 protein: ASSVGQLQGNQPQH
V gene: TRBV7-2; CDR3 protein: ASKRLGGLETQY
V gene: TRBV1; CDR3 protein: TSSQRGPDTQY
V gene: TRBV12-3/TRBV12-4; CDR3 protein: ASSPNRAGYT
V gene: TRBV28; CDR3 protein: ASSQQGSYGYT
V gene: TRBV28; CDR3 protein: ASSLSRLTAF
V gene: TRBV3-1/TRBV3-2; CDR3 protein: ASSQGAGGGSEAF
V gene: TRBV2; CDR3 protein: ASSEQGGLGAF
V gene: TRBV5-1; CDR3 protein: ASSGRLVPGELF
V gene: TRBV2; CDR3 protein: ASSFRDKQETQY
V gene: TRBV9; CDR3 protein: ASSGFGSGGSTDTQY
V gene: TRBV7-9; CDR3 protein: ASSPIRTKKKETQY
V gene: TRBV7-8; CDR3 protein: ASLRTGRLPNSGNTIY
V gene: TRBV5-4; CDR3 protein: AISSGPFFPNSPLH
V gene: TRBV2; CDR3 protein: ASSVGALGPQH
V gene: TRBV7-8; CDR3 protein: ASSSDRGQFEQY
V gene: TRBV19; CDR3 protein: ASSPLTGTGSSPLH
V gene: TRBV7-2; CDR3 protein: ASSSFWGDEQF
V gene: TRBV19; CDR3 protein: ASSDDRGGNYGYT
V gene: TRBV15; CDR3 protein: ATSRDISYGYT
V gene: TRBV5-8; CDR3 protein: ASSRDRAAYEQY
V gene: TRBV30; CDR3 protein: AWSVQTGGNQPQH
V gene: TRBV3-1/TRBV3-2; CDR3 protein: ASSLRLAGPTGELF
V gene: TRBV11-2; CDR3 protein: ASSTYAGGQGTQY